This TCR beta chain emerged from a study of cytomegalovirus exposure and HLA in healthy donors. General observations from the study: Among TCR sequences, most were rare, though some public TCRs appeared in many donors. The listing of roughly 160 TCR beta chains classed them as cytomegalovirus-associated. Solely CMV serostatus was available to characterize immune exposure.

Vbeta (60) and Jbeta (13) primers were used in the PCR. Sequencing was performed with immunoSEQ multiplex PCR; in TCRdb, only in-frame clones are kept and a portion is missing. The data contain roughly 99,000 clones, 79% of them singletons. Healthy bone marrow donors made up the donors. On this clone: The antigen is unknown.

The receptor was derived from a woman aged 40 to 50 in good health and CMV-seronegative. The sequenced sample was PBMCs.

The CDR3 sequence: CASSYSRLSGYTF. CDR3 DNA: TGTGCCAGCAGTTACTCGCGTCTCTCAGGCTACACCTTC. The chain uses TRBV6-5 and TRBJ1-2; D call uncertain. The germline V gene encodes CDR1 MNHEY and CDR2 SVGAGI. CDR3 length: 13 amino acids. V was trimmed by 0 bases and J by 8 bases, leaving 10 bases between them.